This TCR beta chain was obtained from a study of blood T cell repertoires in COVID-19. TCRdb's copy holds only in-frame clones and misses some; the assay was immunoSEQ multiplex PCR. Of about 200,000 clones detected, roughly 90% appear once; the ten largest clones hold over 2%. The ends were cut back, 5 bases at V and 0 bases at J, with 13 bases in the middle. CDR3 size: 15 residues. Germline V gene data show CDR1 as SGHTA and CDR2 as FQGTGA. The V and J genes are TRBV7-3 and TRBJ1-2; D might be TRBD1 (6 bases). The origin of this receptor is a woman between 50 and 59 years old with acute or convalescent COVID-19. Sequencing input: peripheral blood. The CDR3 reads CASSPLGGANYGYTF. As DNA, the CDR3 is TGTGCCAGCAGCCCATTAGGGGGGGCTAACTATGGCTACACCTTC.